This passage covers 16 T cell receptor beta chains from one sample sequenced in a study of blood T cell repertoires in COVID-19 (dated by TCRdb to between 2020 and 2021). Libraries came from the immunoSEQ multiplex PCR assay. Sourced from immuneACCESS, this table was stored by TCRdb with only in-frame sequences that have V and J called. A share of the clones is absent; for the studies checked, an unresolved V gene accounts for under half, and the remainder has no known explanation. The sample data list about 140,000 clones, and more than 75% of these were observed just once. Roughly 11% of the sample lies in the top ten. The specimen sequenced was peripheral blood. These TCRs come from a man in his 60s who had recovered from COVID-19.

The rearrangement uses TRBV2 and TRBJ1-1; D is perhaps TRBD1 (6 bases). From germline, CDR1 is SNHLY and CDR2 FYNNEI. V was shortened by 5 bases and J by 8 bases, with 15 bases between the two germline ends. The CDR3 runs to 13 residues. The CDR3 bases are TGTGCCAGCAGTTCCCCAGGGGTACGCGAAGCTTTCTTT. Amino acid sequence: CASSSPGVREAFF.

This chain joins TRBV30 and TRBJ1-2; 9 bases agree with TRBD1. J was trimmed by 8 bases and V by 3 bases; bases with no gene match: 7. The CDR3 totals 13 residues. Germline V gives CDR1 GTSNPN, CDR2 SVGIG (reference sequence). CDR3: CAWSGTGLRGYTF. The CDR3 nucleotides are TGTGCCTGGAGCGGGACAGGGTTACGGGGCTACACCTTC.

V is TRBV5-1 and J is TRBJ1-3, with 8 bases fitting TRBD1. The V gene end was trimmed by 4 bases and the J gene end by 3 bases; junction bases not matched to a gene: 9. Germline V gives CDR1 SGHRS, CDR2 YFSETQ. The CDR3 contains 16 residues. CDR3 in DNA: TGCGCCAGCAGCCCCTCAGGGGGCGCATATGGAAACACCATATATTTT. This encodes CASSPSGGAYGNTIYF.

This clone was recorded once. As DNA, the CDR3 is TGTGCCAGCAGCTCGTTTCGGTCGACTAATGAAAAACTGTTTTTT. Encoded protein: CASSSFRSTNEKLFF. This chain links TRBV11-2 with TRBJ1-4; D not certain. Germline V gives CDR1 SGHAT, CDR2 FQNNGV. V lost 4 bases, J lost 2 bases, and 11 bases lay in between. This CDR3 spans 15 amino acids.

The genes are TRBV10-2 and TRBJ1-2, with D tentatively TRBD1 (5 bases). V lost 2 bases to trimming and J lost 8 bases, with 15 bases between them. The germline CDR1 and CDR2 sequences are WSHSY and SAAADI. This CDR3 spans 14 amino acids. As DNA, the CDR3 is TGCGCCAGCAGTGAGCGGGTTGGGGCATCCGGCTACACCTTC. This encodes CASSERVGASGYTF.

The chain carries TRBV5-1 and TRBJ1-1; a weak D match, TRBD1 (6 bases). Per the germline V gene, CDR1 is SGHRS and CDR2 is YFSETQ. The germline V and J ends were trimmed by 2 bases and 4 bases, with 21 bases remaining between them. The CDR3 is 17 amino acids. The CDR3 bases are TGCGCCAGCAGCTTTACAGGGATGCCGGCCGGGATCACTGAAGCTTTCTTT. Translation gives CASSFTGMPAGITEAFF.

A single count supports this clone. This chain links TRBV30 with TRBJ2-3, with 11 bases that match TRBD2. Germline V gene sequence: CDR1 GTSNPN, CDR2 SVGIG (reference sequence). There are 15 residues in the CDR3. Trimming took 5 bases from V and 2 from J; bases not matched to a gene: 6. CDR3 in DNA: TGTGCCTGGGCGAGACTAGCGGGGAACACAGATACGCAGTATTTT. Translation: CAWARLAGNTDTQYF.

The rearrangement links TRBV19 to TRBJ2-3, with 11 bases lining up with TRBD1. CDR1 is LNHDA, CDR2 SQIVND, per germline (reference sequence). Trimming removed 5 bases from V and 5 bases from J; junction bases left unmatched: 6. There are 15 residues in the CDR3. CDR3 region: CASSPTDRGRDTQYF. The CDR3 nucleotides read TGTGCCAGTAGTCCGACGGACAGGGGGCGAGATACGCAGTATTTT.

The genes are TRBV12-3 or TRBV12-4 and TRBJ2-3; no clear D. Trimming took off 10 bases at V and 3 bases at J, with 11 bases between the two ends. This CDR3 contains 12 residues. Here the CDR3 DNA reads TGTGCCACCCGAACTACGACAGATACGCAGTATTTT. As protein: CATRTTTDTQYF.

The rearrangement links TRBV6-5 to TRBJ1-1; D not certain. The CDR3 contains 11 residues. Germline values: CDR1 MNHEY, CDR2 SVGAGI. V dropped 4 bases and J dropped 7 bases, with 7 bases sitting between them. The CDR3: CASSSSHEAFF. The CDR3 nucleotides are TGTGCCAGCAGTTCAAGCCATGAAGCTTTCTTT.

The rearrangement joins TRBV30 to TRBJ1-5; a weak D match, TRBD1 (5 bases). This CDR3 has 14 amino acids. V lost 0 bases to trimming and J lost 4 bases, with 10 bases between them. Germline assignment: CDR1 GTSNPN and CDR2 SVGIG (reference sequence). The CDR3 sequence: CAWSVPGKNQPQHF. The CDR3 coding sequence is TGTGCCTGGAGTGTACCAGGGAAGAATCAGCCCCAGCATTTT.

The CDR3 sequence: CSGRGNTEAFF. In nucleotides, the CDR3 is TGCAGTGGTCGCGGGAACACTGAAGCTTTCTTT. V gene TRBV20-1 combines with J gene TRBJ1-1; no reliable D call. Germline V gene data show CDR1 as DFQATT and CDR2 as SNEGSKA (reference sequence). V shed 7 bases and J shed 1 base, with 7 bases lying between them. The CDR3 is made up of 11 amino acids.

This clone was found many times. The CDR3 loop is CASSLMGSGRGNTGELFF. CDR3 DNA: TGTGCCAGCAGCTTAATGGGCTCTGGGAGGGGGAACACCGGGGAGCTGTTTTTT. J is TRBJ2-2 and V is TRBV7-3; 7 bases are shared with TRBD2. Germline-derived CDR1 and CDR2 are SGHTA and FQGTGA. CDR3 length: 18 residues. The V and J ends lost 1 base and 1 base, in that order; junction bases with no gene match: 9.

The V call is TRBV7-8, the J call TRBJ1-2; D ambiguous. V was clipped by 6 bases and J by 0 bases, with 11 bases between them. The germline V gene encodes CDR1 SGHVS and CDR2 FQNEAQ. The CDR3 length is 14 residues. The CDR3 protein is CASSPRIANYGYTF. The CDR3 DNA is TGTGCCAGCAGTCCGAGGATTGCTAACTATGGCTACACCTTC.

The CDR3 DNA is TGTGCCAGCAGTGGGGCAGGGGGCGGGGGTTCACCCCTCCACTTT. This sequence encodes CASSGAGGGGSPLHF. The chain joins TRBV2 to TRBJ1-6, with 8 bases lining up with TRBD1. With 4 bases clipped from V and 9 bases from J, the junction kept 8 bases outside the gene matches. The germline CDR1 and CDR2 sequences are SNHLY and FYNNEI. The CDR3 is 15 amino acids. Drawing the rest from reference TRBV2 and TRBJ1-6, the complete variable domain is EPEVTQTPSHQVTQMGQEVILRCVPISNHLYFYWYRQILGQKVEFLVSFYNNEISEKSEIFDDQFSVERPDGSNFTLKIRSTKLEDSAMYFCASSGAGGGGSPLHFGNGTRLTVT.

The chain carries TRBV7-2 and TRBJ2-7; the match to TRBD2 covers 12 bases. Germline V gene sequence: CDR1 SGHTA, CDR2 FQGNSA. CDR3 length: 17 residues. Trimming removed 2 bases from V and 4 bases from J; junction bases left unmatched: 9. CDR3 bases: TGTGCCAGCAGCTTAAATAATGCGCTAGCGGGAGGGTACGAGCAGTACTTC. Translating gives CASSLNNALAGGYEQYF.